Shown below are 29 T cell receptor beta chains from a single sample sequenced in a study of cytomegalovirus exposure and HLA in healthy donors. Primers: 60 Vbeta forward and 13 Jbeta reverse. Sequencing was performed with immunoSEQ multiplex PCR; in TCRdb, only in-frame clones are kept and a portion is missing. The sample has around 200,000 clones, about three quarters seen once. The sample was PBMCs. These receptors came from a woman in her fifties or sixties in good health and CMV-seropositive.

Points on this clone: At one end, the junction sequence differs from germline, possibly due to a read error. The rearrangement uses TRBV28 and TRBJ1-6, with D perhaps TRBD1 (5 bases). The CDR3 runs 16 residues. The germline V gene encodes CDR1 MDHEN and CDR2 SYDVKM. The CDR3 region is CASSIWEGQGVSPLHF. The CDR3, as DNA: TGTGCCAGCAGTATATGGGAGGGGCAGGGAGTATCACCCCTCCACTTT.

The chain has TRBV2 and TRBJ2-2, with 9 nucleotides matching TRBD2. After removal of 7 bases from V and 5 bases from J, the junction contained 17 bases not matched to a gene. Looked up from germline, CDR1 is SNHLY and CDR2 is FYNNEI. The CDR3 has 18 residues. CDR3: CASTGSGGGARGTGELFF. The CDR3, as DNA: TGTGCCAGCACCGGAAGCGGCGGGGGGGCCCGCGGGACCGGGGAGCTGTTTTTT.

CDR3 bases: TGTGCCAGCAGTGAACGGTGGGCAAGAGGCTACACCTTC. Protein sequence: CASSERWARGYTF. The rearrangement links TRBV25-1 to TRBJ1-2; D gene unclear. This CDR3 region has 13 residues. Germline CDR1 reads MGHDK; CDR2 reads SYGVNS. V was trimmed by 2 bases and J by 8 bases, leaving 12 bases between them.

The V call is TRBV10-3, the J call TRBJ2-5; D is unclear. The CDR3 has 13 amino acids. CDR1 and CDR2 from the germline V gene are ENHRY and SYGVKD. V was cut by 8 bases and J by 2 bases, with 12 bases left in between. Here the CDR3 DNA reads TGTGCCATCTCGCAGAACATTCAAGAGACCCAGTACTTC. Translating gives CAISQNIQETQYF.

The V and J genes are TRBV18 and TRBJ1-6; 9 nucleotides line up with TRBD1. The V segment lost 2 bases and the J segment 7 bases; nucleotides outside the gene matches: 3. The CDR3 is 15 amino acids. The germline V gene encodes CDR1 KGHSH and CDR2 LQKENI. Here the CDR3 reads CASSPGDRANSPLHF. The CDR3 DNA reads TGTGCCAGCTCACCAGGGGACAGGGCCAATTCACCCCTCCACTTT.

The chain employs TRBV30 and TRBJ2-1, with 13 bases that match TRBD2. Germline CDR1 is GTSNPN and CDR2 is SVGIG (reference sequence). The CDR3 contains 14 residues. V lost 6 bases and J lost 5; bases outside the gene matches: 4. For the CDR3, the DNA is TGTGCCTGTTCACTAGCGGGAGGGAACAATGAGCAGTTCTTC. It yields the protein CACSLAGGNNEQFF.

This chain connects TRBV29-1 to TRBJ1-2; 7 nucleotides agree with TRBD1. V gave up 4 bases and J gave up 3 bases; unmatched junction bases: 5. CDR3 length equals 13 residues. Germline V gene sequence: CDR1 SQVTM, CDR2 ANQGSEA. This CDR3 reads CSVAIGTDYGYTF. The CDR3 DNA reads as TGCAGCGTTGCAATTGGGACAGACTATGGCTACACCTTC.

The rearrangement uses TRBV19 and TRBJ2-5, with TRBD1 identical over 7 bases. CDR1 LNHDA and CDR2 SQIVND come from the germline V gene (reference sequence). The CDR3 extends over 14 amino acids. J gave up 0 bases and V 10 bases, and 8 bases lay outside the gene matches. CDR3 sequence (DNA): TGTGCCACCACCCTCCAGGGGGACCAAGAGACCCAGTACTTC. It codes for CATTLQGDQETQYF. The full variable domain, rest sourced from reference TRBV19 and TRBJ2-5, is DGGITQSPKYLFRKEGQNVTLSCEQNLNHDAMYWYRQDPGQGLRLIYYSQIVNDFQKGDIAEGYSVSREKKESFPLTVTSAQKNPTAFYLCATTLQGDQETQYFGPGTRLLVL.

This clone has only one observation. This rearrangement joins TRBV9 to TRBJ1-6; no reliable D call. The CDR3 contains 12 residues. V shed 3 bases and J shed 12 bases, with 10 bases lying between them. CDR1 SGDLS and CDR2 YYNGEE come from the germline V gene. CDR3 amino acids: CASSGARGPLHF. The CDR3 nucleotides are TGTGCCAGCAGCGGCGCGCGGGGACCCCTCCACTTT.

This chain joins TRBV4-2 and TRBJ2-3; 12 bases are a match to TRBD2. Germline-derived CDR1 and CDR2 are LGHNA and YNFKEQ. This CDR3 region has 17 residues. V dropped 0 bases and J dropped 3; count of bases not matched to a gene: 4. The CDR3 region is CASSQDGLAGGTDTQYF. For the CDR3, the DNA is TGTGCCAGCAGCCAAGATGGTCTAGCGGGAGGGACAGATACGCAGTATTTT.

The sample holds a few counts of this clone. CDR3 loop: CASSPGRGRSSYEQYF. The CDR3 DNA follows: TGTGCCAGCAGCCCAGGGCGGGGGCGATCCTCCTACGAGCAGTACTTC. The chain employs TRBV27 and TRBJ2-7; TRBD2 might be the D (7 bases). The CDR3 has 16 residues. V was trimmed by 6 bases and J by 0 bases, leaving 18 bases between them. Germline V gene lookup returns CDR1 MNHEY and CDR2 SMNVEV (reference sequence).

The chain has TRBV28 and TRBJ2-7, with 10 bases identical to TRBD2. Germline CDR1 reads MDHEN; CDR2 reads SYDVKM. This CDR3 contains 14 residues. Trimming removed 10 bases from V and 0 bases from J; junction bases left unmatched: 6. CDR3 bases: TGTGCCACCTTTCTAGCGGGAGACTCCTACGAGCAGTACTTC. Protein product: CATFLAGDSYEQYF. Looking up the rest from reference TRBV28 and TRBJ2-7 gives the full variable domain: DVKVTQSSRYLVKRTGEKVFLECVQDMDHENMFWYRQDPGLGLRLIYFSYDVKMKEKGDIPEGYSVSREKKERFSLILESASTNQTSMYLCATFLAGDSYEQYFGPGTRLTVT.

The genes are TRBV4-2 and TRBJ1-2; D gene uncertain. CDR1 and CDR2 from the germline V gene are LGHNA and YNFKEQ. This CDR3 is built from 15 residues. Trimming cost V 1 base and J 8 bases, with 17 bases left between them. Written as DNA, the CDR3 is TGTGCCAGCAGCCAAGTCGGCCTGAGTCCGGGGGGCTACACCTTC. Its translation is CASSQVGLSPGGYTF.

The chain combines TRBV5-1 with TRBJ2-3, with D perhaps TRBD1 (6 bases). Germline V gene sequence: CDR1 SGHRS, CDR2 YFSETQ. Trimming left V 3 bases short and J 2 bases short, with 10 bases between. The length of the CDR3 is 14 residues. The CDR3 region has the DNA TGCGCCAGCAGCTGGGACACTTACACAGATACGCAGTATTTT. Translation: CASSWDTYTDTQYF.

This clone was seen a single time. V is TRBV12-5 and J is TRBJ1-5, with TRBD1 as a possible D gene (5 bases). Germline loops: CDR1 LGHNT, CDR2 FRNRAP. The length of the CDR3 is 14 residues. Trimming left V 8 bases short and J 7 bases short, with 18 bases between. CDR3 region: CASSSGGSGQPQHF. CDR3 bases: TGTGCTAGTTCCTCCGGGGGGAGTGGGCAGCCCCAGCATTTT.

The chain couples TRBV30 to TRBJ1-5, with D uncertain. This CDR3 contains 13 residues. Trimming removed 3 bases from V and 3 bases from J, with 9 bases in between. CDR1 and CDR2 (germline): GTSNPN, SVGIG (reference sequence). The CDR3 protein is CAWSTGDNQPQHF. CDR3 DNA sequence: TGTGCCTGGAGCACCGGGGACAATCAGCCCCAGCATTTT.

The rearrangement uses TRBV6-6 and TRBJ2-5; D ambiguous. Trimming took 10 bases from V and 4 from J, leaving 10 bases between them. The CDR3 has 11 residues. Germline V CDR1 and CDR2: MNHNY, SVGAGI (reference sequence). The CDR3 bases are TGTGCCACCTTAGTTGGAGAGACCCAGTACTTC. It codes for CATLVGETQYF.

V usage is TRBV5-1 and J usage is TRBJ2-1, with 12 bases lining up with TRBD2. Germline V CDR1 and CDR2: SGHRS, YFSETQ. This CDR3 comprises 15 residues. Trimming at V came to 2 bases and at J to 9 bases, leaving 6 bases not matched to a gene. The DNA for the CDR3 is TGCGCCAGCAGCTTCGGACTAGCGGGGCAGGGTGAGCAGTTCTTC. Protein sequence: CASSFGLAGQGEQFF.

The gene calls are TRBV7-9 and TRBJ2-1; 7 bases map to TRBD2. Looked up from germline, CDR1 is SEHNR and CDR2 is FQNEAQ (reference sequence). V shed 2 bases and J 13 bases; nucleotides not matched to a gene: 14. The CDR3 consists of 15 residues. The CDR3 region has the DNA TGTGCCAGCAGCTTAATGTTACCAGCGGGATTTTTCCAGTTCTTC. Its protein is CASSLMLPAGFFQFF.

The table lists this clone with a count of one. The chain combines TRBV11-3 with TRBJ2-3; tentatively, D is TRBD2 (5 bases). With 5 bases removed from V and 7 bases from J, the gap between germline ends came to 16 bases. Germline V gene lookup returns CDR1 SGHNT and CDR2 YENEEA. CDR3 size: 14 residues. The CDR3, as DNA: TGTGCCAGCAGCCCCCCCGAGGGCGCGAATACGCAGTATTTT. The encoded protein is CASSPPEGANTQYF.

The rearrangement uses TRBV7-2 and TRBJ1-2; no clear D. The CDR3 covers 13 residues. CDR1 and CDR2 (germline): SGHTA, FQGNSA. Trimming left V 5 bases short and J 4 bases short, with 11 bases between. For the CDR3, the DNA is TGTGCCAGCAGCGAAGACTCCTTCTATGGCTACACCTTC. Translated, it gives CASSEDSFYGYTF.

The V and J genes are TRBV7-3 and TRBJ1-1; weak D call: TRBD1 (5 bases). Germline V lookup: CDR1 SGHTA, CDR2 FQGTGA. V lost 5 bases, J lost 5 bases, and 15 bases lay in between. This CDR3 is built from 14 residues. For the CDR3, the DNA is TGTGCCAGCAGCCTCCAGGCCCGGGGGACTGAAGCTTTCTTT. Its translation is CASSLQARGTEAFF.

V gene TRBV28 combines with J gene TRBJ2-3, with 8 bases fitting TRBD2. V shed 5 bases and J 3 bases; nucleotides not matched to a gene: 4. The CDR3 has 14 residues. Germline V gives CDR1 MDHEN, CDR2 SYDVKM. The CDR3 protein is CASSPGGRTDTQYF. The CDR3 DNA reads as TGTGCCAGCAGTCCGGGGGGGAGAACAGATACGCAGTATTTT.

The chain combines TRBV15 with TRBJ2-5; 10 bases align to TRBD1. The CDR3 sequence is 14 residues long. CDR1 LNHNV and CDR2 YYDKDF come from the germline V gene (reference sequence). Trimming cost V 4 bases and J 5 bases; bases outside gene matches: 4. CDR3 protein: CATSTRTGGETQYF. As DNA, the CDR3 is TGTGCCACCAGCACCCGGACAGGGGGTGAGACCCAGTACTTC.

The chain employs TRBV5-5 and TRBJ1-2; D is possibly TRBD1 (6 bases). The germline V and J ends were trimmed by 2 bases and 4 bases, with 9 bases remaining between them. Looked up from germline, CDR1 is SGHKS and CDR2 is YYEKEE (reference sequence). CDR3 length: 13 residues. CDR3 in amino acids: CASSLGQRYGYTF. CDR3 in DNA: TGTGCCAGCAGCTTAGGACAGCGCTATGGCTACACCTTC.

The chain carries TRBV11-2 and TRBJ1-6; a weak D match, TRBD1 (6 bases). Trimming removed 5 bases at V and 4 bases at J, with 12 bases between. This CDR3 spans 15 amino acids. Looked up from germline, CDR1 is SGHAT and CDR2 is FQNNGV. CDR3 region: CASSLQGSYNSPLHF. As DNA, the CDR3 is TGTGCCAGCAGCCTCCAGGGGAGTTATAATTCACCCCTCCACTTT.

The V and J genes are TRBV5-6 and TRBJ2-7; the D gene is possibly TRBD1 (6 bases). The V gene lost 4 bases and the J gene lost 6 bases, with 23 bases spanning the gap. The CDR3 runs to 16 residues. Looked up from germline, CDR1 is SGHDT and CDR2 is YYEEEE. The CDR3 reads CASSPYWTATSVEQYF. The CDR3 nucleotides are TGTGCCAGCAGCCCCTACTGGACAGCCACCTCCGTCGAGCAGTACTTC.

V is TRBV6-1 and J is TRBJ2-3, with 9 bases matching TRBD2. Germline CDR1 MNHNS, CDR2 SASEGT. The trim removed 3 bases at V and 0 bases at J, leaving 7 bases unmatched. CDR3 length: 17 residues. CDR3 loop: CASSDQREVSSTDTQYF. The CDR3 region has the DNA TGTGCCAGCAGTGACCAGCGGGAGGTGTCTAGCACAGATACGCAGTATTTT.

The V gene is TRBV28, the J gene TRBJ1-1; 7 nucleotides line up with TRBD1. The CDR3 has 14 residues. With V trimmed by 5 bases and J by 0 bases, 3 bases remained unmatched. Per germline, CDR1 MDHEN and CDR2 SYDVKM. As DNA, the CDR3 is TGTGCCAGCAGTCCTGGGACAGTGAACACTGAAGCTTTCTTT. Residues: CASSPGTVNTEAFF. The whole variable domain, remainder taken from reference TRBV28 and TRBJ1-1, is DVKVTQSSRYLVKRTGEKVFLECVQDMDHENMFWYRQDPGLGLRLIYFSYDVKMKEKGDIPEGYSVSREKKERFSLILESASTNQTSMYLCASSPGTVNTEAFFGQGTRLTVV.